Listed below are T cell receptor beta chains from one sample, sequenced in a study of blood T cell repertoires in COVID-19. Profiled with immunoSEQ multiplex PCR; TCRdb holds only in-frame clones, not every one. Of 150,000 to 200,000 clones listed, about four fifths were seen once; the top ten hold around 2.7%. Specimen: peripheral blood. The receptors shown here come from a woman over 75 with COVID-19, enrolled during active disease. The CDR3 runs from the conserved cysteine through the conserved F or W. D genes are given only for firm matches.

v_gene	j_gene	d_gene	CDR3nt	CDR3aa
TRBV10-3	TRBJ1-1	.	TGTGCCATCAGTGATTGGCAGGGGAACACTGAAGCTTTCTTT	CAISDWQGNTEAFF
TRBV19	TRBJ1-5	.	TGTGCCAGTAACGGGGCGGGGGTTGGCAATCAGCCCCAGCATTTT	CASNGAGVGNQPQHF
TRBV27	TRBJ1-1	TRBD1	TGTGCCAGCAGGGAGGGACAGATGAACACTGAAGCTTTCTTT	CASREGQMNTEAFF
TRBV11-2	TRBJ1-3	.	TGTGCCAGCAGCTTAGATTTAGGACAGCTCTCTGGAAACACCATATATTTT	CASSLDLGQLSGNTIYF
TRBV5-6	TRBJ2-1	.	TGTGCCAGCAGCTGGAGTCGGGGGGCAATTAATGAGCAGTTCTTC	CASSWSRGAINEQFF
TRBV10-3	TRBJ1-1	.	TGTGCCATCAGACACTTTTTAGGGGAGGACACTGAAGCTTTCTTT	CAIRHFLGEDTEAFF
TRBV15	TRBJ2-2	TRBD2	TGTGCCACCGGTGGACTAGCGGTTAACACCGGGGAGCTGTTTTTT	CATGGLAVNTGELFF
TRBV6-2/TRBV6-3	TRBJ2-1	TRBD1	TGTGCCAGCAGTTCCAATACCGGGACAGGGGCCTACAATGAGCAGTTCTTC	CASSSNTGTGAYNEQFF
TRBV7-9	TRBJ2-5	TRBD1	TGTGCCAGCAGCTTAATGACAGGGGAAGAGACCCAGTACTTC	CASSLMTGEETQYF
TRBV5-6	TRBJ1-6	.	TGTGCCAGCAGCGGGGGCGGACCCCTCCACTTT	CASSGGGPLHF
TRBV10-3	TRBJ2-1	TRBD1	TGTGCCATCAGTGGGGGACAGGGGAGGTTATACAATGAGCAGTTCTTC	CAISGGQGRLYNEQFF
TRBV6-6	TRBJ1-1	TRBD1	TGTGCCAGCAGTTACTCGGACAGGCGGACTGAAGCTTTCTTT	CASSYSDRRTEAFF
TRBV10-3	TRBJ1-3	TRBD1	TGTGCCATCAGTCAGGGGGCGATGGACACCATATATTTT	CAISQGAMDTIYF
TRBV7-9	TRBJ2-1	TRBD2	TGTGCCAGCAGCTCCCTATCCGCTAGACTAGCTGACAATGAGCAGTTCTTC	CASSSLSARLADNEQFF